This T cell receptor beta chain was obtained from a study of cytomegalovirus exposure and HLA in healthy donors. This clone has just a few counts. 60 Vbeta and 13 Jbeta primers were used in PCR. The repertoire was sequenced with immunoSEQ multiplex PCR; TCRdb's copy has only in-frame clones and lacks some. The table records fewer than 65,000 clones, over 75% of them present only once. J was trimmed by 8 bases and V by 5 bases; bases with no gene match: 12. Germline lookup yields CDR1 SGHAT and CDR2 FQNNGV. The CDR3 is 16 residues long. The sequence came from a young man in good health and CMV-seronegative. The chain employs TRBV11-2 and TRBJ2-2, with TRBD1 identical over 9 bases. Sequencing was performed on PBMCs. CDR3 amino acids: CASSTRDRENLGELFF. The CDR3 DNA is TGTGCCAGCAGCACCCGGGACAGGGAGAATCTTGGGGAGCTGTTTTTT.